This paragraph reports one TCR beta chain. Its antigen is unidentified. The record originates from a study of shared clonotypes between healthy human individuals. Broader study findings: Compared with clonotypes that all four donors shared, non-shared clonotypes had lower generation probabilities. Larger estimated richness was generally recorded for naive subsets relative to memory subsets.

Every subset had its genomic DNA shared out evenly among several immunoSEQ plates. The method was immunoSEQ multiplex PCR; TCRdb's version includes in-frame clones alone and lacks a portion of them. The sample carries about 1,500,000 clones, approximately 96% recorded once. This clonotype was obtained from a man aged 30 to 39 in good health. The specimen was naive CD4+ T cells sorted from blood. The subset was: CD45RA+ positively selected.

DNA of the CDR3: TGCGCCAGCAGCTTGGCACCGGGACTAGCGCCTGAGCAGTTCTTC. This codes for CASSLAPGLAPEQFF. The chain employs TRBV5-1 and TRBJ2-1; TRBD2 matches at 10 bases. V was clipped by 0 bases and J by 9 bases; unmatched bases: 6. CDR1 is SGHRS, CDR2 YFSETQ, per germline. This CDR3 contains 15 residues.